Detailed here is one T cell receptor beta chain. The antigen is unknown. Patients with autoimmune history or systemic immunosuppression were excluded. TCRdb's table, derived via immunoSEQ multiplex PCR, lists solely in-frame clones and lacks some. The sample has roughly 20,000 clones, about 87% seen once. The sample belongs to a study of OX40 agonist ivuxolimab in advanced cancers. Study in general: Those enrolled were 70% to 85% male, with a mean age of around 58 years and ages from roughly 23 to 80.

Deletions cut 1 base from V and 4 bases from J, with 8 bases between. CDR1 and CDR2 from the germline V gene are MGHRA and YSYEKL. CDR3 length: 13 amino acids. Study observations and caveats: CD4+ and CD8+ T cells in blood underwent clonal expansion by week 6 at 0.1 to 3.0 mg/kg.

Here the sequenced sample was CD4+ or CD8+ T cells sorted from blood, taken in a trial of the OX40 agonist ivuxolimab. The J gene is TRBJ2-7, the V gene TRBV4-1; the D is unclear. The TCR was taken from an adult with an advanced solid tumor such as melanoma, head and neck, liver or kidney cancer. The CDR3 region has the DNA TGCGCCAGCAGCCAAGGACCAGCGTACGAGCAGTACTTC. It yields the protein CASSQGPAYEQYF.